Each of the 18 T cell receptor beta chains below was sequenced from the same sample in a study of CD8 T cells in ankylosing spondylitis. TCRdb reanalysed the 5' RACE reads using MiXCR and keeps one entry per CDR3 protein. Here the sample spans approximately 45,000 distinct CDR3 sequences, about 11% being singletons. The specimen was blood, either unsorted or a sorted T cell fraction (not recorded which). Receptors originate from a male donor with ankylosing spondylitis or in good health (not recorded which).

This clonotype was detected ten times or more. The chain links TRBV6-1 to TRBJ2-1; D is unclear. The CDR3 is 16 amino acids. Per the germline V gene, CDR1 is MNHNS and CDR2 is SASEGT. V lost 0 bases, J lost 4 bases, and 13 bases lay in between. The CDR3 DNA reads TGTGCCAGCAGTGAAGCGCTCCCCCCAGCATACAATGAGCAGTTCTTC. Protein product: CASSEALPPAYNEQFF.

This clonotype was counted many times. The chain links TRBV12-3 or TRBV12-4 to TRBJ2-1, with D perhaps matching TRBD1 (6 bases). The CDR3 sequence is 16 residues long. Trimming took off 2 bases at V and 7 bases at J, with 18 bases between the two ends. The CDR3 reads CASSLSFSDRWNEQFF. CDR3 DNA: TGTGCCAGCAGTTTATCATTCTCGGACAGATGGAATGAGCAGTTCTTC.

This clonotype is judged medium-sized. The V call is TRBV21-1, the J call TRBJ1-5; the table calls TRBD1, which could not be checked here. TRBV21-1 is noted as a pseudogene. CDR3 length equals 14 residues. CDR3 nucleotide sequence: TGTGCCAGCAGCCCTGGGACGCTAAATCAGCCCCAGCATTTT. Protein sequence: CASSPGTLNQPQHF.

Ten or more counts support this clonotype. CDR3 protein: CASTTWGTPSYEQYF. The CDR3 bases are TGTGCCAGCACCACGTGGGGTACACCGTCCTACGAGCAGTACTTC. V is TRBV5-6 and J is TRBJ2-7; D uncertain. V gave up 6 bases and J gave up 1 base, with 17 bases separating them. CDR1 is SGHDT, CDR2 YYEEEE, per germline. The CDR3 is 15 residues long.

There are many counts of this clonotype. V usage is TRBV5-1 and J usage is TRBJ2-2; D ambiguous. The V end was cut by 6 bases, the J end by 0 bases, with 6 bases between. The V gene's germline CDR1 is SGHRS and CDR2 YFSETQ. The CDR3 runs to 13 residues. Here the CDR3 reads CASTTTNTGELFF. The DNA for the CDR3 is TGCGCCAGCACCACAACGAACACCGGGGAGCTGTTTTTT.

This clonotype was observed many times. This chain connects TRBV20-1 to TRBJ1-2, with TRBD1 matching over 9 bases. Trimming removed 6 bases from V and 8 bases from J; junction bases left unmatched: 16. The length of the CDR3 is 15 residues. Germline values: CDR1 DFQATT, CDR2 SNEGSKA (reference sequence). The CDR3 is CSAPLRGQGVGGYTF. Written as DNA, the CDR3 is TGCAGTGCCCCCTTGAGGGGACAGGGTGTTGGGGGCTACACCTTC.

This clonotype was detected ten times or more. The rearrangement uses TRBV20-1 and TRBJ2-5, with D possibly TRBD1 on 5 matching bases. Germline assignment: CDR1 DFQATT and CDR2 SNEGSKA (reference sequence). V dropped 6 bases and J dropped 4 bases, with 9 bases sitting between them. There are 11 residues in the CDR3. In nucleotides, the CDR3 is TGCAGTGCCCCAGGGTTAGAGACCCAGTACTTC. The encoded protein is CSAPGLETQYF.

The table lists this clonotype with many counts. The gene calls are TRBV15 and TRBJ1-5, with unresolved D. The CDR3 consists of 13 residues. Germline V gene lookup returns CDR1 LNHNV and CDR2 YYDKDF (reference sequence). V lost 5 bases and J lost 7, with 12 bases in between. CDR3 in amino acids: CATSQDTGQPQHF. The DNA of the CDR3 is TGTGCCACCAGCCAAGACACGGGCCAGCCCCAGCATTTT.

Ten or more counts support this clonotype. The chain is built from TRBV12-3 or TRBV12-4 and TRBJ1-2; 8 bases align to TRBD1. With 6 bases clipped from V and 7 bases from J, the junction kept 7 bases outside the gene matches. This CDR3 contains 13 residues. The CDR3 sequence: CASRRQGLGGYTF. Written as DNA, the CDR3 is TGTGCCAGCAGGAGACAGGGGTTAGGTGGCTACACCTTC.

This clonotype was counted many times. The chain uses TRBV7-9 and TRBJ1-2; D is uncertain. This CDR3 region has 12 residues. CDR1 SEHNR and CDR2 FQNEAQ come from the germline V gene (reference sequence). Trimming took 3 bases from V and 7 from J, leaving 9 bases between them. The CDR3 sequence: CASSFLDRGYTF. DNA of the CDR3: TGTGCCAGCAGCTTTCTCGATCGTGGCTACACCTTC.

This chain connects TRBV7-9 to TRBJ2-1; TRBD1 matches 8 bases. The germline gives CDR1 SEHNR, CDR2 FQNEAQ (reference sequence). The CDR3 covers 13 residues. V was pared by 7 bases and J by 7 bases, with 6 bases of the junction left unmatched. CDR3 nucleotides: TGTGCCAGCATAGGACAGGGTCGTAATGAGCAGTTCTTC. It translates to CASIGQGRNEQFF.

Only a few counts were recorded for this clonotype. The rearrangement uses TRBV5-1 and TRBJ2-5; D not certain. With 6 bases removed from V and 6 bases from J, the gap between germline ends came to 18 bases. This CDR3 region has 14 residues. Germline-derived CDR1 and CDR2 are SGHRS and YFSETQ. The CDR3, as DNA: TGCGCCAGCACCGATGATTGGAGCGTACAGACCCAGTACTTC. It encodes CASTDDWSVQTQYF.

This clonotype occurred many times. V usage is TRBV5-1 and J usage is TRBJ2-5, with 7 bases lining up with TRBD2. The CDR3 consists of 14 residues. J gave up 0 bases and V 3 bases, and 2 bases lay outside the gene matches. Looked up from germline, CDR1 is SGHRS and CDR2 is YFSETQ. Here the CDR3 reads CASSYTSDQETQYF. CDR3 DNA: TGCGCCAGCAGCTATACTAGCGACCAAGAGACCCAGTACTTC.

This clonotype was found many times. CDR3 in DNA: TGCAGTATAGTACGGGACAGAGTCTACGAGCAGTACTTC. Encoded protein: CSIVRDRVYEQYF. The chain has TRBV20-1 and TRBJ2-7; 7 nucleotides line up with TRBD1. V was pared by 8 bases and J by 3 bases, with 10 bases of the junction left unmatched. This CDR3 spans 13 amino acids. In germline, CDR1 is DFQATT, CDR2 SNEGSKA (reference sequence).

This clonotype came up many times. The V and J genes are TRBV5-1 and TRBJ2-3; 7 nucleotides agree with TRBD1. CDR3 length: 14 residues. Germline CDR1 SGHRS, CDR2 YFSETQ. With 4 bases clipped from V and 2 bases from J, the junction kept 4 bases outside the gene matches. The CDR3 sequence: CASSLGQPTDTQYF. CDR3 DNA sequence: TGCGCCAGCAGCCTGGGACAGCCCACAGATACGCAGTATTTT.

This clonotype was recorded many times. The rearrangement uses TRBV5-1 and TRBJ2-3, with D maybe TRBD2 (7 bases). Per the germline V gene, CDR1 is SGHRS and CDR2 is YFSETQ. V gave up 5 bases and J gave up 2 bases, with 18 bases separating them. This CDR3 contains 16 residues. The CDR3 nucleotides read TGCGCCAGCAGAGGGGCAGGCGGGGGCCCCACAGATACGCAGTATTTT. Translating it yields CASRGAGGGPTDTQYF.

The chain couples TRBV12-3 or TRBV12-4 to TRBJ1-5; 9 nucleotides match TRBD1. This CDR3 region has 16 residues. The V and J ends lost 8 bases and 0 bases, in that order; junction bases with no gene match: 8. This CDR3 is CASLPGGQGSNQPQHF. The CDR3 nucleotides are TGTGCCAGCCTTCCGGGGGGACAGGGTAGCAATCAGCCCCAGCATTTT.

V and J are TRBV30 and TRBJ2-3; D uncertain. The CDR3 spans 13 residues. CDR1 is GTSNPN and CDR2 is SVGIG in the germline V gene (reference sequence). Trimming cost V 5 bases and J 0 bases, with 9 bases left between them. CDR3 sequence: CAWGMISTDTQYF. For the CDR3, the DNA is TGTGCCTGGGGGATGATCAGCACAGATACGCAGTATTTT.